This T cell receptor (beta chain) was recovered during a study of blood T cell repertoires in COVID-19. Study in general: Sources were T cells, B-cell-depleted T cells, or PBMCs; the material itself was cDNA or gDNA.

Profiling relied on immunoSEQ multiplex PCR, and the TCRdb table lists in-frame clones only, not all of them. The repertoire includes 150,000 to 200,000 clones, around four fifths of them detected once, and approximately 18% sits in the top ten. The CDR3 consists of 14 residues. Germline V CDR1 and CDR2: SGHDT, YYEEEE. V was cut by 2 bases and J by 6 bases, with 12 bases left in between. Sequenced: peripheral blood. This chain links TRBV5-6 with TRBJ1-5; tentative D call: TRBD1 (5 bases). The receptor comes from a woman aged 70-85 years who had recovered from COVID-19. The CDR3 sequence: CASSFGRRGQPQHF. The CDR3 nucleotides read TGTGCCAGCAGCTTTGGCAGGAGGGGTCAGCCCCAGCATTTT.